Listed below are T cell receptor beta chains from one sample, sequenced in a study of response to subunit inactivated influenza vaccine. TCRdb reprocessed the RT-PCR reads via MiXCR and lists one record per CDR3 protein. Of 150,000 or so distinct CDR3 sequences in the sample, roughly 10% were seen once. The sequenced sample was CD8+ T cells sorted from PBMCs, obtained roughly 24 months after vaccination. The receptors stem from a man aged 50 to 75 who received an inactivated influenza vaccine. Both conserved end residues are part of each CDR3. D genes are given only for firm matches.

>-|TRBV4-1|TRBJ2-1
CASSLQWDTPYNEQFF
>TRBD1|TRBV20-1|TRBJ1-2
CSASPRDRFYGYTF
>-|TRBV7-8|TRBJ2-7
CASSLLLAEYGYEQYF
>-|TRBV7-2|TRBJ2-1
CASSLEGDSGRNEQFF
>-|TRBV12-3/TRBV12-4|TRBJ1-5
CASERGEANQPQHF
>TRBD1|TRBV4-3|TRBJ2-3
CASSQDETGVSDTQYF
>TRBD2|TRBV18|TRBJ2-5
CASSPYSGGLQETQYF
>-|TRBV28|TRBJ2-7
CASSHPPYEQYF
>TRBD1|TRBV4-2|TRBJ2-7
CASSQGETGGYEQYF
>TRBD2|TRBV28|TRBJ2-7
CASSLGSGGYEQYF
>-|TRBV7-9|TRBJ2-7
CASSIGPYEQYF
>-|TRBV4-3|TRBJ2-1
CASSQDGGSYNEQFF
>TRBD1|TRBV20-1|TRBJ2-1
CSAPRDSHYNEQFF
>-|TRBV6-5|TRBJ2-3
CASSSDARWYF
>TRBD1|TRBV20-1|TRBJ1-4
CSAREDRGYSEKLFF
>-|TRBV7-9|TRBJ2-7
CASSLDPGWEQYF